This T cell receptor (beta chain) came from a study of cytomegalovirus exposure and HLA in healthy donors. Concerning this clone: What it recognizes is unknown.

CDR3 length equals 14 residues. V lost 0 bases, J lost 3 bases, and 9 bases lay in between. CDR1 and CDR2 (germline): MGHRA, YSYEKL. The PCR contained 60 Vbeta and 13 Jbeta primers. Produced via immunoSEQ multiplex PCR; TCRdb's table is partial and in-frame only. Here the sample spans some 130,000 clones, around 76% being singletons. Study-wide results and caveats: The study listed roughly 160 cytomegalovirus-associated TCR beta chains.

The rearrangement joins TRBV4-1 to TRBJ2-7, with unresolved D. Sequencing was carried out using PBMCs. This receptor was taken from a woman aged 45-60 years in good health and CMV-seronegative. The CDR3 nucleotides read TGCGCCAGCAGCCAAGATGGGCTGGGCTACGAGCAGTACTTC. Its protein product is CASSQDGLGYEQYF.